A selection of T cell receptor beta chains follows, all from one sample in a study of T cell responses to AZD1222 COVID-19 vaccine. Repertoires were generated with immunoSEQ multiplex PCR, while TCRdb's copy carries only in-frame clones and drops some. Among tens of thousands of clones listed, about nine tenths were seen once. This material consisted of peripheral blood, taken 28 days after the second AZD1222 dose. These receptors were taken from an adult who received the AZD1222 COVID-19 vaccine. Each CDR3 is given with its conserved first and last residue. Each record gives: V gene, D gene, clone size, J gene, CDR3 protein, CDR3 DNA. A D gene is named only where the DNA matches it firmly. Part of the rows lack a size; the others show once, few, many or a class for expanded clones.

TRBV6-1	TRBD1	NA	TRBJ2-4	CASSEIRTGGGGNIQYF	TGTGCCAGCAGTGAAATCAGGACAGGGGGTGGAGGAAACATTCAGTACTTC
TRBV19	TRBD2	NA	TRBJ2-3	CASSPRTSGTDTQYF	TGTGCCAGTAGTCCCCGGACTAGCGGCACAGATACGCAGTATTTT
TRBV6-5	TRBD1	NA	TRBJ2-7	CASSPVQGAYEQYF	TGTGCCAGCAGCCCCGTACAGGGGGCCTACGAGCAGTACTTC
TRBV5-1	NA	few	TRBJ1-6	CASFAGTDNSPLHF	TGCGCCAGTTTCGCCGGGACTGATAATTCACCCCTCCACTTT
TRBV14	NA	NA	TRBJ1-6	CASSQGRYNSPLHF	TGTGCCAGCAGCCAAGGGCGTTATAATTCACCCCTCCACTTT
TRBV12-3/TRBV12-4	NA	once	TRBJ1-5	CASSETGFLRNF	TGTGCCAGCAGTGAAACAGGGTTTTTAAGGAATTTT
TRBV19	NA	NA	TRBJ2-7	CASSLSHPAVQYF	TGTGCCAGTAGCCTGTCCCATCCAGCTGTGCAGTACTTC
TRBV19	TRBD1	NA	TRBJ2-7	CASSRDRAGLSEQYF	TGTGCCAGTAGTAGGGACAGGGCAGGTCTAAGCGAGCAGTACTTC
TRBV6-5	TRBD1	NA	TRBJ1-4	CASRDRGEKLFF	TGTGCCAGCAGGGACAGGGGTGAAAAACTGTTTTTT
TRBV10-1	TRBD1	NA	TRBJ2-7	CASSAMDRDEQYF	TGCGCCAGCAGTGCAATGGACAGGGACGAGCAGTACTTC
TRBV24-1	NA	NA	TRBJ1-5	CATSDSGGNQPQHF	TGTGCCACCAGTGATTCCGGGGGCAATCAGCCCCAGCATTTT
TRBV9	NA	few	TRBJ1-2	CASSVGGEIDYGYTF	TGTGCCAGCAGCGTAGGGGGGGAAATTGACTATGGCTACACCTTC
TRBV3-1/TRBV3-2	NA	NA	TRBJ1-6	CASSQSSYNSPLHF	TGTGCCAGCAGCCAGAGCTCCTATAATTCACCCCTCCACTTT
TRBV7-2	TRBD2	NA	TRBJ2-3	CASSPAGVTDTQYF	TGTGCCAGCAGCCCCGCGGGGGTCACAGATACGCAGTATTTT
TRBV5-1	NA	NA	TRBJ1-1	CASSLAWTANTEAFF	TGCGCCAGCAGCTTGGCGTGGACGGCGAACACTGAAGCTTTCTTT
TRBV5-5	TRBD1	NA	TRBJ1-1	CASSFRGQGIGNTEAFF	TGTGCCAGCAGCTTTCGGGGACAGGGGATAGGGAACACTGAAGCTTTCTTT
TRBV30	NA	NA	TRBJ1-5	CAWSREGAGSNQPQHF	TGTGCCTGGAGTAGGGAAGGGGCAGGGAGCAATCAGCCCCAGCATTTT
TRBV19	NA	NA	TRBJ1-5	CASTDGARGQPQHF	TGTGCCAGTACGGACGGGGCGCGGGGTCAGCCCCAGCATTTT
TRBV24-1	NA	NA	TRBJ1-3	CATSDSLTGNTIYF	TGTGCCACCTCCGACAGCCTAACTGGAAACACCATATATTTT
TRBV7-9	NA	once	TRBJ2-5	CASSLGAWQGETQYF	TGTGCCAGCAGCTTAGGGGCTTGGCAGGGGGAGACCCAGTACTTC
TRBV2	NA	NA	TRBJ1-5	CASSRDGVGNQPQHF	TGTGCCAGCAGTCGAGATGGGGTTGGCAATCAGCCCCAGCATTTT
TRBV6-5	NA	NA	TRBJ1-1	CASSYFGRGTEAFF	TGTGCCAGCAGTTACTTTGGGAGGGGCACTGAAGCTTTCTTT
TRBV30	NA	NA	TRBJ2-2	CAWSVLSGVGELFF	TGTGCCTGGAGTGTACTATCGGGTGTCGGGGAGCTGTTTTTT
TRBV6-5	NA	NA	TRBJ2-3	CASSYGANTQYF	TGTGCCAGCAGTTACGGGGCGAATACGCAGTATTTT
TRBV6-5	NA	NA	TRBJ1-4	CASSRTRTNEKLFF	TGTGCCAGCAGTAGGACACGAACTAATGAAAAACTGTTTTTT
TRBV18	TRBD1	NA	TRBJ2-7	CASSPGDRGSSYEQYF	TGTGCCAGCTCACCAGGGGACAGGGGTAGCTCCTACGAGCAGTACTTC
TRBV6-5	TRBD1	NA	TRBJ1-2	CASSSRGQNYGYTF	TGTGCCAGCAGTTCTCGGGGACAGAACTATGGCTACACCTTC
TRBV5-3	NA	NA	TRBJ1-1	CARSLGPTDRNTEAFF	TGTGCCAGAAGCTTGGGCCCAACTGACAGGAACACTGAAGCTTTCTTT
TRBV18	NA	NA	TRBJ1-1	CASSADSSLGTEAFF	TGTGCCAGCTCAGCCGACAGTTCCCTCGGCACTGAAGCTTTCTTT
TRBV18	NA	NA	TRBJ2-3	CASSPPVDTQYF	TGTGCCAGCTCACCACCGGTAGATACGCAGTATTTT
TRBV30	TRBD2	NA	TRBJ2-7	CAWAKRGGGNYEQYF	TGTGCCTGGGCTAAACGAGGCGGGGGAAACTACGAGCAGTACTTC
TRBV5-4	NA	NA	TRBJ1-3	CASSSRLSGTSSGNTIYF	TGTGCCAGCAGCTCCCGACTCAGTGGCACCAGCTCTGGAAACACCATATATTTT
TRBV3-1/TRBV3-2	NA	NA	TRBJ1-1	CASSQDLRRLNTEAFF	TGTGCCAGCAGCCAAGATTTGCGGCGGCTGAACACTGAAGCTTTCTTT
TRBV28	NA	NA	TRBJ2-7	CASRLSRDGSSYEQYF	TGTGCCAGCAGACTAAGCCGGGACGGTAGCTCCTACGAGCAGTACTTC
TRBV5-1	TRBD1	once	TRBJ2-3	CASSLRTGSTDTQYF	TGCGCCAGCAGCCTCCGGACAGGCAGCACAGATACGCAGTATTTT
TRBV27	NA	NA	TRBJ1-3	CASSVSGSSGNTIYF	TGTGCCAGCAGTGTATCAGGGAGCTCTGGAAACACCATATATTTT
TRBV28	TRBD2	NA	TRBJ2-6	CASSERGTGANVLTF	TGTGCCAGCAGTGAGCGGGGAACTGGGGCCAACGTCCTGACTTTC
TRBV7-4	TRBD1	NA	TRBJ2-7	CASSLEETGAYEQYF	TGTGCCAGCAGCTTAGAAGAGACAGGGGCTTACGAGCAGTACTTC
TRBV4-1	TRBD1	NA	TRBJ1-5	CASSQNRGSNQPQHF	TGCGCCAGCAGCCAGAACAGGGGTAGCAATCAGCCCCAGCATTTT
TRBV30	NA	NA	TRBJ1-1	CARRARVDTEAFF	TGTGCCCGGAGGGCCAGGGTAGACACTGAAGCTTTCTTT
TRBV2	NA	few	TRBJ1-2	CASRGQSYGYTF	TGTGCCAGCAGAGGACAGAGCTATGGCTACACCTTC
TRBV12-5	NA	NA	TRBJ2-1	CASGLGPYNEQFF	TGTGCTAGTGGTTTGGGGCCTTACAATGAGCAGTTCTTC
TRBV29-1	TRBD1	NA	TRBJ1-2	CSVLTGGYTF	TGCAGCGTTTTGACAGGGGGCTACACCTTC
TRBV5-4	TRBD1	few	TRBJ1-5	CASSVTGASNQPQHF	TGTGCCAGCAGCGTTACAGGGGCGAGCAATCAGCCCCAGCATTTT
TRBV7-2	NA	NA	TRBJ1-4	CASSLDSGTTNEKLFF	TGTGCCAGCAGCTTAGACAGCGGCACAACTAATGAAAAACTGTTTTTT
TRBV27	NA	NA	TRBJ1-5	CASRRISSLGAQHF	TGTGCCAGCAGGAGGATCTCCTCGTTGGGCGCCCAGCATTTT
TRBV5-1	TRBD2	NA	TRBJ2-5	CASRGEETQYF	TGCGCCAGCCGGGGGGAAGAGACCCAGTACTTC
TRBV5-4	NA	NA	TRBJ2-1	CASSFTLGNEQFF	TGTGCCAGCAGCTTTACCCTAGGGAATGAGCAGTTCTTC
TRBV5-5	NA	NA	TRBJ1-2	CASSRESQARIGYTF	TGTGCCAGCAGCCGAGAGAGTCAGGCCAGAATTGGCTACACCTTC
TRBV5-4	NA	NA	TRBJ2-7	CASSFQGSYEQYF	TGTGCCAGCAGCTTCCAGGGATCCTACGAGCAGTACTTC
TRBV6-5	NA	NA	TRBJ1-5	CASRTGGSSQPQHF	TGTGCCAGCAGGACGGGGGGGTCTTCTCAGCCCCAGCATTTT
TRBV18	NA	NA	TRBJ2-3	CASSQDLRDAQYF	TGTGCCAGCTCACAAGACCTCAGGGATGCGCAGTATTTT
TRBV5-1	TRBD1	NA	TRBJ2-5	CASSLRGGTGQETQYF	TGCGCCAGCAGCCTACGCGGCGGGACAGGTCAAGAGACCCAGTACTTC
TRBV27	TRBD1	NA	TRBJ2-7	CASSLSIGTGSEQYF	TGTGCCAGCAGTTTATCGATCGGGACAGGGAGTGAGCAGTACTTC
TRBV10-3	NA	few	TRBJ1-4	CAISDRGRTNEKLFF	TGTGCCATCAGTGATAGGGGTCGAACTAATGAAAAACTGTTTTTT